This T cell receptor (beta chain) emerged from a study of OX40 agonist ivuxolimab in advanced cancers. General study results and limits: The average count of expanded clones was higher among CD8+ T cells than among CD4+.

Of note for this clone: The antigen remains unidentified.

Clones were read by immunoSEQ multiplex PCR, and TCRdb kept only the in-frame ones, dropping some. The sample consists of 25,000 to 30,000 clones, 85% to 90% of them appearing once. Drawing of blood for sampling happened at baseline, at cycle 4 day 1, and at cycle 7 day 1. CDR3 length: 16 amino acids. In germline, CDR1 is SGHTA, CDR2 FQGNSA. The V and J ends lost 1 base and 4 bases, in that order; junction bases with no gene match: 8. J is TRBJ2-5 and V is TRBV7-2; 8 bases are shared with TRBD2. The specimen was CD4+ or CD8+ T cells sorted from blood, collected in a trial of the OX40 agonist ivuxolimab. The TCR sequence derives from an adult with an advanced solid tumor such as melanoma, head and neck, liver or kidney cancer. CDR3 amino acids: CASSLDPGGPRETQYF. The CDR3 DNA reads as TGTGCCAGCAGCTTAGATCCGGGGGGGCCACGAGAGACCCAGTACTTC. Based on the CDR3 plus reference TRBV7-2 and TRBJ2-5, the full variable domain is GAGVSQSPSNKVTEKGKDVELRCDPISGHTALYWYRQSLGQGLEFLIYFQGNSAPDKSGLPSDRFSAERTGGSVSTLTIQRTQQEDSAVYLCASSLDPGGPRETQYFGPGTRLLVL.